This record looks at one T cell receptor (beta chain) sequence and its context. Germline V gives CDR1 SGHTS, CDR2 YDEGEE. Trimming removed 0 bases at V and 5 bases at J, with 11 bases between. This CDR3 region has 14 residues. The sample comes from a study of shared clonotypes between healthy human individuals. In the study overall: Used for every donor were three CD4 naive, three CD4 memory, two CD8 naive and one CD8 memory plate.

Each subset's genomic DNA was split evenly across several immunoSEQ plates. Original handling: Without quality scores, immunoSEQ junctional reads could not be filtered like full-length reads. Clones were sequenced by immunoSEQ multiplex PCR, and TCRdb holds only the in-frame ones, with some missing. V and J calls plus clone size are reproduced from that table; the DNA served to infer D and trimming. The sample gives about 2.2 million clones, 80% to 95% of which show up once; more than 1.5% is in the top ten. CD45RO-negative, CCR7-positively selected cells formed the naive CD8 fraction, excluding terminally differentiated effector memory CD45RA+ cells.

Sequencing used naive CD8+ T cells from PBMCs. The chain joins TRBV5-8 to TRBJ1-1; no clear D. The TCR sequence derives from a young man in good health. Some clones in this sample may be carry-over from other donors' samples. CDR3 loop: CASSLGARGTEAFF. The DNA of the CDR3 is TGTGCCAGCAGCTTGGGTGCGCGAGGGACTGAAGCTTTCTTT.